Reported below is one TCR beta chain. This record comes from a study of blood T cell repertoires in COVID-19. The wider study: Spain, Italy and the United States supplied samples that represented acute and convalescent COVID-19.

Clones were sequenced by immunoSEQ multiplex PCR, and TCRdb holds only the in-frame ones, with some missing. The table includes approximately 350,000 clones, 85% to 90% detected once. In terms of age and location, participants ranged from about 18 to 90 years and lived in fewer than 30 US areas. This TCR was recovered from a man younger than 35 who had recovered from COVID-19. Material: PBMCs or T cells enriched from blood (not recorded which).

The CDR3 nucleotides are TGTGCCAGCAGTTACTCGGGGCAGGGGAGTGCGCCCCAGCATTTT. It yields the protein CASSYSGQGSAPQHF. The chain links TRBV6-5 to TRBJ1-5, with D possibly being TRBD1 (6 bases). With 0 bases removed from V and 9 bases from J, the gap between germline ends came to 15 bases. Germline lookup yields CDR1 MNHEY and CDR2 SVGAGI. This CDR3 has 15 amino acids.